Listed below are T cell receptor beta chains from one sample, sequenced in a study of CD8+ T cells in alopecia areata. Produced via immunoSEQ multiplex PCR; TCRdb's table is partial and in-frame only. The table records some 200,000 clones, about 40% of them present only once. The source was CD4+ T cells sorted from blood, collected at approximately week 37, from a patient treated with tofacitinib. These receptors originate from a human donor with alopecia areata. Both conserved end residues are part of each CDR3. A D gene is named only where the DNA matches it firmly. Clone size is not always given. Where it is, it says once, few, many or a class for expanded clones.

D gene,J gene,clone size,V gene,CDR3 DNA,CDR3 protein
TRBD1,TRBJ1-4,.,TRBV11-2,TGTGCCAGCAGCTTAGTTACAGGGGGCAGGGAAAAACTGTTTTTT,CASSLVTGGREKLFF
.,TRBJ1-1,few,TRBV15,TGTGCCACCAGCAGGGAGCAGGGTTTGGACACTGAAGCTTTCTTT,CATSREQGLDTEAFF
.,TRBJ1-4,.,TRBV5-1,TGCGCCAGCAGAGATGGGACAAGGAATGAAAAACTGTTTTTT,CASRDGTRNEKLFF
.,TRBJ1-2,few,TRBV25-1,TGTGCCAGCAGTGAGTCGTCCCCTCACTATGGCTACACCTTC,CASSESSPHYGYTF
.,TRBJ2-4,.,TRBV30,TGTGCCTGGACCCGTGGGAAAAACATTCAGTACTTC,CAWTRGKNIQYF
.,TRBJ2-3,.,TRBV30,TGTGCCTGGAGTAGTGGGGCAGATACGCAGTATTTT,CAWSSGADTQYF
.,TRBJ2-1,few,TRBV11-2,TGTGCCAGCAGCTCTAGGGGGAATGAGCAGTTCTTC,CASSSRGNEQFF
.,TRBJ1-2,.,TRBV30,TGTGCCTGGAACGAAGCTAACTATGGCTACACCTTC,CAWNEANYGYTF
TRBD2,TRBJ2-7,.,TRBV11-1,TGTGCCAGCAGTAGGACTAGCGGGATTTACGAGCAGTACTTC,CASSRTSGIYEQYF
.,TRBJ1-3,many,TRBV30,TGTGCCTGGAGTAACCGAAACACCATATATTTT,CAWSNRNTIYF
TRBD1,TRBJ2-2,few,TRBV7-6,TGTGCCAGCAGCGCCCGACAGGGGCTGGGGGCCGGGGAGCTGTTTTTT,CASSARQGLGAGELFF
.,TRBJ1-1,.,TRBV2,TGTGCCAGCAGTGCTTCGACAGTCTACACTGAAGCTTTCTTT,CASSASTVYTEAFF
TRBD1,TRBJ1-2,few,TRBV29-1,TGCAGCGTTGAAACAGGGGGTTTTGGCTACACCTTC,CSVETGGFGYTF
TRBD1,TRBJ2-2,.,TRBV25-1,TGTGCCAGCAGTGAATATCCTGAGGGGGCTGCGAACACCGGGGAGCTGTTTTTT,CASSEYPEGAANTGELFF
.,TRBJ1-2,few,TRBV7-9,TGTGCCAGCAGCTTAGCGGCAGGGACCCAGGGCTACACCTTC,CASSLAAGTQGYTF
.,TRBJ1-5,few,TRBV6-5,TGTGCCAGAGAAGACAGGTTGGACAATCAGCCCCAGCATTTT,CAREDRLDNQPQHF
.,TRBJ2-3,.,TRBV29-1,TGCAGCGTTGAAGACGGGGCTTCAGATACGCAGTATTTT,CSVEDGASDTQYF
TRBD2,TRBJ2-7,.,TRBV11-2,TGTGCCAGCAGCTTGACTAGCGGGCCCTACGAGCAGTACTTC,CASSLTSGPYEQYF
.,TRBJ1-2,many,TRBV27,TGTGCCAGCAGTTTCAAGGACGGTTCTAACTATGGCTACACCTTC,CASSFKDGSNYGYTF
.,TRBJ2-7,once,TRBV30,TGTGCCTGGAGCAACTCCTACGAGCAGTACTTC,CAWSNSYEQYF
.,TRBJ2-2,.,TRBV5-1,TGCGCCAGCAGCTTGGGAGTGACCGGGGAGCTGTTTTTT,CASSLGVTGELFF
TRBD1,TRBJ2-1,few,TRBV5-1,TGCGCCAGCAGCTCGGCGGGTGGGACAGGGAGTTTCAATGAGCAGTTCTTC,CASSSAGGTGSFNEQFF
.,TRBJ1-1,.,TRBV30,TGTGCCTGGAGTGTACTTGCTATGAACACTGAAGCTTTCTTT,CAWSVLAMNTEAFF
.,TRBJ1-1,.,TRBV5-1,TGCGCCAGCAGCATGGTTGGGGGAATGAACACTGAAGCTTTCTTT,CASSMVGGMNTEAFF